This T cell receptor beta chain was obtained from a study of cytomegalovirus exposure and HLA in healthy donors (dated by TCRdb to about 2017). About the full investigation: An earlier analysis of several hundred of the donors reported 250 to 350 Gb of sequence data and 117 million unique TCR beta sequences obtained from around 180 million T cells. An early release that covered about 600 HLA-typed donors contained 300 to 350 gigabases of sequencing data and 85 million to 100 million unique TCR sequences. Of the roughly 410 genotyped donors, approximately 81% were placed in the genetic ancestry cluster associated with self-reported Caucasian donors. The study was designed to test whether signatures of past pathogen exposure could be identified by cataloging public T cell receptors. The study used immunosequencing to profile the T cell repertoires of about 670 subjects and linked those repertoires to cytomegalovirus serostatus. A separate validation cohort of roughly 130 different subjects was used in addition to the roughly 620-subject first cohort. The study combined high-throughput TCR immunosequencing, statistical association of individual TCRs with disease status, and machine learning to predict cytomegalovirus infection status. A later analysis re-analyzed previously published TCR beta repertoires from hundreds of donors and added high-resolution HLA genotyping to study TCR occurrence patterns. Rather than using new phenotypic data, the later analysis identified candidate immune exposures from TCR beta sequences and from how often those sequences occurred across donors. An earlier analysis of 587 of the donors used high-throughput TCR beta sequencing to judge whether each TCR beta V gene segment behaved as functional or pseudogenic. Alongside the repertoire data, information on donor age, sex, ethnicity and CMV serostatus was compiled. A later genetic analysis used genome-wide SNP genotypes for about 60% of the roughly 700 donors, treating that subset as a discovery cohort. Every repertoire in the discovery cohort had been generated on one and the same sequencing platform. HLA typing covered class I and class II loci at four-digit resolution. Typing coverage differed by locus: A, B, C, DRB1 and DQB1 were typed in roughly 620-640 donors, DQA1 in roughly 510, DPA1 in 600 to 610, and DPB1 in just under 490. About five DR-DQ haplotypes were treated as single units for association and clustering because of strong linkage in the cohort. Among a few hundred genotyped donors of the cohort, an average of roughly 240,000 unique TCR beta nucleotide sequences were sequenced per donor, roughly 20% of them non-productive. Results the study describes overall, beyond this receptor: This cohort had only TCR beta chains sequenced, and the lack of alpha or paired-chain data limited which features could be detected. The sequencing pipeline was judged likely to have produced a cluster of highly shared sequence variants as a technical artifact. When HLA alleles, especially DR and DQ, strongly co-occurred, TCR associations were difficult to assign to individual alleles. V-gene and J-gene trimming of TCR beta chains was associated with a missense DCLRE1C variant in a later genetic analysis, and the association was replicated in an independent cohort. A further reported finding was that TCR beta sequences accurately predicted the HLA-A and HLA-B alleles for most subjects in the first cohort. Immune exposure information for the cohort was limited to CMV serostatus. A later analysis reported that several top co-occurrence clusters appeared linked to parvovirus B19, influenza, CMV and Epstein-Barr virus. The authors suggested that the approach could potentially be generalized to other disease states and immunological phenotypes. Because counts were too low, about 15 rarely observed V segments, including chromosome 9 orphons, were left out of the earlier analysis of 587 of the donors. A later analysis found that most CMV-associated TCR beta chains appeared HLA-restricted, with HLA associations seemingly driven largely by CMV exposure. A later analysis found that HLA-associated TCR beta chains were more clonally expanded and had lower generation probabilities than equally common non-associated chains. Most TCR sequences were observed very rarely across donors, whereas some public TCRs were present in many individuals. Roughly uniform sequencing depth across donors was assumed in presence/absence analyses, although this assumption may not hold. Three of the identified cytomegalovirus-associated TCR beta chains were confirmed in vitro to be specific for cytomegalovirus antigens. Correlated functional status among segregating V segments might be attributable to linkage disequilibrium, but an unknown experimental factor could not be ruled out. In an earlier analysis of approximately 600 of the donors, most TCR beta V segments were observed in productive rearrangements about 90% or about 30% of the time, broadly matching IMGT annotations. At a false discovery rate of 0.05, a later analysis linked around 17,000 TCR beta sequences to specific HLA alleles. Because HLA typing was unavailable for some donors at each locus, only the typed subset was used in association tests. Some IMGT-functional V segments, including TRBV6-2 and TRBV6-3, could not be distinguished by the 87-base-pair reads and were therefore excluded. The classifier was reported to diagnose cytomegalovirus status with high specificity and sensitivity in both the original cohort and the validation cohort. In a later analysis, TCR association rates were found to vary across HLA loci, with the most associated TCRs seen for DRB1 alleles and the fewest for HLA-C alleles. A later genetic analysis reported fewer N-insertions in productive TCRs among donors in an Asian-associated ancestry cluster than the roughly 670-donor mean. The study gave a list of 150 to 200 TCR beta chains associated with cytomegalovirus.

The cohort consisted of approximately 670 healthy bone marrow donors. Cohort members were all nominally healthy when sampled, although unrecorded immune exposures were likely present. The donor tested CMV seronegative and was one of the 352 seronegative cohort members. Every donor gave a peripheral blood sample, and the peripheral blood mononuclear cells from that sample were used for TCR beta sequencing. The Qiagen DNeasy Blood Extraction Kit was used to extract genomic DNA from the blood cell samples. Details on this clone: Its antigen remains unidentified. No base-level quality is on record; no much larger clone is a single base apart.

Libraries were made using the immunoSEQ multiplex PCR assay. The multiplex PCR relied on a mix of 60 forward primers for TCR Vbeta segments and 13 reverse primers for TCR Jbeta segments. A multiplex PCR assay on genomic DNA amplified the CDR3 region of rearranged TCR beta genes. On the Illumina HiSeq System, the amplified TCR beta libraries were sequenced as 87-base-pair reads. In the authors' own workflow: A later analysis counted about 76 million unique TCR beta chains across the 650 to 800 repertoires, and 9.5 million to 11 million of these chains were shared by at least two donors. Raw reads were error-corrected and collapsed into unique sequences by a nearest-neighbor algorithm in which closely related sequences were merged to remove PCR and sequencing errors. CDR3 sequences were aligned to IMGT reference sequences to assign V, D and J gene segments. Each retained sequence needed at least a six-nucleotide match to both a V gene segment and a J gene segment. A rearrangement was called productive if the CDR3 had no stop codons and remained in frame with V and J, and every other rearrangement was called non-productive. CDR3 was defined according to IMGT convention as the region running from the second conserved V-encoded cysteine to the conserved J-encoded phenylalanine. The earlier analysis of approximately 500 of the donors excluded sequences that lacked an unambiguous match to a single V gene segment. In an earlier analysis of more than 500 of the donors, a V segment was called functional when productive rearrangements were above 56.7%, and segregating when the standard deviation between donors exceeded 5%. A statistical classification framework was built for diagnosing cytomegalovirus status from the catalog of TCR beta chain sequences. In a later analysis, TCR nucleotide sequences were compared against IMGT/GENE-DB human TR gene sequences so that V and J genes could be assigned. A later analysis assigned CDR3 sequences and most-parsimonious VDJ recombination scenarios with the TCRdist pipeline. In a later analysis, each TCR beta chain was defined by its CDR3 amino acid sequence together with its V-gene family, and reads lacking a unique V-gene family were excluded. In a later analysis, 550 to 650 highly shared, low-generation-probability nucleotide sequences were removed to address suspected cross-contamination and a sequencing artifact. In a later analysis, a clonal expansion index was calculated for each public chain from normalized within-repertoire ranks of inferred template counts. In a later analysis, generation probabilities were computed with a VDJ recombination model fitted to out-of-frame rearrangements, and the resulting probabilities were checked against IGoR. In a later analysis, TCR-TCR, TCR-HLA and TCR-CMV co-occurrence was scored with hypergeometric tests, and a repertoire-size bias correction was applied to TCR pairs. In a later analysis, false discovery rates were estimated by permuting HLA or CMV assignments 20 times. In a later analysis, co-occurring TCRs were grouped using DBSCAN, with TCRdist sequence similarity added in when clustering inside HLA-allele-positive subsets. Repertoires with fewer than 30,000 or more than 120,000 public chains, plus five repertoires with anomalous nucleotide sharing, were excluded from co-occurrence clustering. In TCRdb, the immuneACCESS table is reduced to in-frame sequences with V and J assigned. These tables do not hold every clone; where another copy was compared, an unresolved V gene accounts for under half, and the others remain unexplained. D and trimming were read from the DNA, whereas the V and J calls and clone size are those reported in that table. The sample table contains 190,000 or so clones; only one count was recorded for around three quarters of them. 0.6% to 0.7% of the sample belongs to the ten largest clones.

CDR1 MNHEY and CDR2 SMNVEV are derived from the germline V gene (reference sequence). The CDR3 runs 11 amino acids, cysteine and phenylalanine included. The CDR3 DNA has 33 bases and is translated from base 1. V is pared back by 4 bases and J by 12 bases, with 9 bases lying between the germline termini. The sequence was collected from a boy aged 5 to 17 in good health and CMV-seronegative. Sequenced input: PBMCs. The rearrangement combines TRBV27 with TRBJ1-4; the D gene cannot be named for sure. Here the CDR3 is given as CASSSSTELFF. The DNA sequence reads TGTGCCAGCAGTTCATCCACAGAACTGTTTTTT.